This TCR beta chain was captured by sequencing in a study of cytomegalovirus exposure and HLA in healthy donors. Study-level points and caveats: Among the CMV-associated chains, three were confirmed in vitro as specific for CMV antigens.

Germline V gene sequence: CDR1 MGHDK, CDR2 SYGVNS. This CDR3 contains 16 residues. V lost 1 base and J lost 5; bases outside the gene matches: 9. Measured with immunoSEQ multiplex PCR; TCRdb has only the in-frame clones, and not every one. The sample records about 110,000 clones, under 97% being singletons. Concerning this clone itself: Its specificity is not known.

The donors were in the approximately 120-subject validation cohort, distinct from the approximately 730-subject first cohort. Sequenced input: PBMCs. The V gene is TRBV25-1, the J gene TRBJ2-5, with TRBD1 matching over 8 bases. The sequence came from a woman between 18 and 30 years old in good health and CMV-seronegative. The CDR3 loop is CASSESWTGSVETQYF. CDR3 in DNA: TGTGCCAGCAGTGAATCGTGGACAGGGTCGGTGGAGACCCAGTACTTC.